The 9 T cell receptor beta chains in this list originate from one sample, sequenced in a study of T cell clones after liver transplantation. Clones were read by immunoSEQ multiplex PCR, and TCRdb kept only the in-frame ones, dropping some. Here the sample spans 55,000 to 80,000 clones, 90% being singletons. Here the sequenced sample was CD4+ T cells from blood, taken before liver transplant. Receptors were obtained from a human donor who received a liver transplant.

The chain is built from TRBV6-4 and TRBJ2-1; 10 positions match TRBD1. Germline CDR1 and CDR2: MRHNA and SNTAGT. J lost 0 bases, V lost 4 bases, and 12 bases had no gene match. The CDR3 runs 19 residues. In nucleotides, the CDR3 is TGTGCCAGCAGTGGAACCGGGACAGGGGACATTAGCTCCTACAATGAGCAGTTCTTC. This encodes CASSGTGTGDISSYNEQFF.

This clone was detected a few times. The J gene is TRBJ2-5, the V gene TRBV5-1, with a weak D call TRBD1 (6 bases). The CDR3 is 13 residues long. In germline, CDR1 is SGHRS, CDR2 YFSETQ. The V end was cut by 7 bases, the J end by 9 bases, with 19 bases between. The CDR3 region has the DNA TGCGCCAGCTTGGCGGACAGACAAGGGGCCCAGTACTTC. Its translation is CASLADRQGAQYF.

The chain employs TRBV11-3 and TRBJ2-3, with D possibly matching TRBD2 (6 bases). V lost 3 bases and J 5 bases, leaving 18 bases between the germline ends. The germline gives CDR1 SGHNT, CDR2 YENEEA. This CDR3 is 16 amino acids long. The CDR3 is CASSLDMGRRGDTQYF. Written as DNA, the CDR3 is TGTGCCAGCAGCTTGGATATGGGCAGGCGGGGAGATACGCAGTATTTT.

The chain has TRBV28 and TRBJ1-2; D is unclear. Per the germline V gene, CDR1 is MDHEN and CDR2 is SYDVKM. The CDR3 consists of 13 residues. V was clipped by 4 bases and J by 3 bases, with 9 bases between them. CDR3 sequence reads: CASSYGIDYGYTF. The CDR3 coding sequence is TGTGCCAGCAGTTACGGGATTGACTATGGCTACACCTTC.

This clone was counted a single time. V gene TRBV29-1 combines with J gene TRBJ2-3; TRBD1 matches 9 bases. Germline V gene lookup returns CDR1 SQVTM and CDR2 ANQGSEA. There are 12 residues in the CDR3. The CDR3 coding sequence is TGCAGTGGGGACAGGGCCGCAGATACGCAGTATTTT. Amino acids: CSGDRAADTQYF.

In DNA form, the CDR3 reads TGTGCCAGCAGTGAACTAGCGGGAGGGAACAATGAGCAGTTCTTC. It encodes CASSELAGGNNEQFF. The rearrangement links TRBV6-1 to TRBJ2-1, with 12 bases that match TRBD2. The germline gives CDR1 MNHNS, CDR2 SASEGT. The CDR3 has 15 amino acids. J gave up 5 bases and V 2 bases, and 1 base lay outside the gene matches.

The CDR3 protein is CASSLLSSGSETQYF. Here the CDR3 DNA reads TGTGCCAGCAGTCTCCTCTCTAGCGGGAGTGAGACCCAGTACTTC. The chain combines TRBV2 with TRBJ2-5; 10 nucleotides match TRBD2. Germline V gene data show CDR1 as SNHLY and CDR2 as FYNNEI. CDR3 length: 15 amino acids. V lost 5 bases, J lost 5 bases, and 8 bases stayed unmatched.

The genes are TRBV7-2 and TRBJ2-3; TRBD2 agrees at 7 bases. CDR1 SGHTA and CDR2 FQGNSA come from the germline V gene. J gave up 0 bases and V 3 bases, and 3 bases lay outside the gene matches. This CDR3 contains 15 residues. The CDR3 protein is CASSLSGTSTDTQYF. CDR3 coding DNA: TGTGCCAGCAGCTTGAGCGGGACTAGCACAGATACGCAGTATTTT.

This clone was detected once. The V gene is TRBV4-2, the J gene TRBJ2-1, with D maybe TRBD1 (5 bases). Germline lookup yields CDR1 LGHNA and CDR2 YNFKEQ. V dropped 3 bases and J dropped 5 bases, with 8 bases sitting between them. The CDR3 length is 13 residues. CDR3 DNA sequence: TGTGCCAGCAGCCAGGACACGAACAATGAGCAGTTCTTC. This translates into CASSQDTNNEQFF.